This T cell receptor (beta chain) is from a study of blood T cell repertoires in COVID-19. The wider study: The analysed material was cDNA or gDNA that came from T cells, B-cell-depleted T cells, or PBMCs.

The data were produced by immunoSEQ multiplex PCR, yet TCRdb's version contains in-frame clones alone and is incomplete. The sample consists of under 55,000 clones, more than 85% of them appearing once. The CDR3 runs 15 residues. In germline, CDR1 is SGHNT, CDR2 YYREEE (reference sequence). The J segment lost 4 bases and the V segment lost 0 bases, leaving 3 bases of the junction unmatched. The rearrangement joins TRBV5-4 to TRBJ2-1, with 8 nucleotides matching TRBD2. The TCR was taken from a man aged 35 to 55 with active COVID-19. The sequencing input was peripheral blood. CDR3 region: CASSLDSGAYNEQFF. The CDR3 nucleotides are TGTGCCAGCAGCTTGGATAGCGGGGCATACAATGAGCAGTTCTTC.